The T cell receptor (beta chain) under discussion was sequenced for a study of cytomegalovirus exposure and HLA in healthy donors. Study-level results: With DRB1 most and HLA-C fewest, TCR association rates differed between HLA loci in a later analysis. The study put 150 or so TCR beta chains on its list as cytomegalovirus-associated. In an earlier analysis, most TCR beta V segments were productive about 87% or about 30% of the time.

CDR1 and CDR2 (germline): SGHTA, FQGNSA. This CDR3 is built from 11 residues. Trimming removed 6 bases at V and 8 bases at J, with 9 bases between. In the PCR, 60 Vbeta and 13 Jbeta primers were used. Assay: immunoSEQ multiplex PCR; the TCRdb copy retains only in-frame clones and omits some. The sample consists of 150,000 to 200,000 clones, approximately 82% of them appearing once. A remark on this clone: Its antigen remains unidentified.

Donors consisted of healthy bone marrow donors. The sequenced material came from PBMCs. V and J are TRBV7-2 and TRBJ2-3; unclear D gene. This clonotype was sampled from a woman aged 18-35 years in good health and CMV-seropositive. In DNA form, the CDR3 reads TGTGCCAGCAGACGACTCGGTACGCAGTATTTT. It is translated as CASRRLGTQYF.